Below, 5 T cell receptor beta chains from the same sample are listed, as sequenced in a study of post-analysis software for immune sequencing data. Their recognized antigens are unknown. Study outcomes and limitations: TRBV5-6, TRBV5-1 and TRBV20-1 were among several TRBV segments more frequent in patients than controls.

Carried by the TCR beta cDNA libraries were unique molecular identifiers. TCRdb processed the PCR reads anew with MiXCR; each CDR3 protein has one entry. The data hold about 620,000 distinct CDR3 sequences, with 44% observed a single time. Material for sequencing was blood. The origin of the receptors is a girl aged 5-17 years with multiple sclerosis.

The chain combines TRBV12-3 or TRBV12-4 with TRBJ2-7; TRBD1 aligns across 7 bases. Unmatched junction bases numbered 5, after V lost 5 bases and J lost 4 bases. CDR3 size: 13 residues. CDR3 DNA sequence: TGTGCCAGCAGTCAGGGACAGTTTTACGAGCAGTACTTC. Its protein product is CASSQGQFYEQYF.

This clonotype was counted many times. The CDR3 region has the DNA TGCGCCAGCAGTCTCCGGGACAGCTACACAGATACGCAGTATTTT. Its protein is CASSLRDSYTDTQYF. V usage is TRBV5-1 and J usage is TRBJ2-3; 7 bases are shared with TRBD1. The CDR3 has 15 amino acids. Germline CDR1 SGHRS, CDR2 YFSETQ. V lost 5 bases to trimming and J lost 2 bases; unmatched junction nucleotides: 8.

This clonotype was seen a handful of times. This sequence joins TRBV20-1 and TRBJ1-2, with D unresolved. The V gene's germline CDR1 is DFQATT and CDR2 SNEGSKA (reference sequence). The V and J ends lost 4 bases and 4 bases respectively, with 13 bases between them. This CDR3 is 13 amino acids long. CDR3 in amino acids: CSANLAGRYGYTF. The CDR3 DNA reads TGCAGTGCTAACCTAGCCGGACGCTATGGCTACACCTTC.

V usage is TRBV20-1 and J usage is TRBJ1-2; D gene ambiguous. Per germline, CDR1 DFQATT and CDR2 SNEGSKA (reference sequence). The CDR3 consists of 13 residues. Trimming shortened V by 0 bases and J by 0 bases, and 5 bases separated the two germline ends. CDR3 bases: TGCAGTGCTAGAGATCAGACTAACTATGGCTACACCTTC. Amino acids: CSARDQTNYGYTF.

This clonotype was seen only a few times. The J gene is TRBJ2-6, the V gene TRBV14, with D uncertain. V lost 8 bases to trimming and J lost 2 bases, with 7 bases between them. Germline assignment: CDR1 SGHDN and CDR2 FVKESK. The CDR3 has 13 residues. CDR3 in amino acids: CASGVTGANVLTF. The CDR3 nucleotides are TGTGCCAGCGGCGTGACTGGGGCCAACGTCCTGACTTTC. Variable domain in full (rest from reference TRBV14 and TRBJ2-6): EAGVTQFPSHSVIEKGQTVTLRCDPISGHDNLYWYRRVMGKEIKFLLHFVKESKQDESGMPNNRFLAERTGGTYSTLKVQPAELEDSGVYFCASGVTGANVLTFGAGSRLTVL.